This T cell receptor (beta chain) was recovered during a study of CD8 T cells in ankylosing spondylitis. The germline V gene has CDR1 DFQATT and CDR2 SNEGSKA (reference sequence). The V and J ends lost 2 bases and 9 bases respectively, with 9 bases between them. The CDR3 runs 11 residues. TCRdb independently ran MiXCR on the 5' RACE reads; one entry per CDR3 protein. This sample yields some 140,000 distinct CDR3 sequences, of which 6% to 8.5% are seen a single time; about an eighth belongs to the top ten. Sequenced material: blood, either unsorted or a sorted T cell fraction (not recorded which). This chain links TRBV20-1 with TRBJ2-3, with D hard to call. The sequence was obtained from a female donor with ankylosing spondylitis or in good health (not recorded which). The CDR3 sequence: CSARTQSTQYF. The DNA of the CDR3 is TGCAGTGCTAGAACCCAAAGCACGCAGTATTTT.